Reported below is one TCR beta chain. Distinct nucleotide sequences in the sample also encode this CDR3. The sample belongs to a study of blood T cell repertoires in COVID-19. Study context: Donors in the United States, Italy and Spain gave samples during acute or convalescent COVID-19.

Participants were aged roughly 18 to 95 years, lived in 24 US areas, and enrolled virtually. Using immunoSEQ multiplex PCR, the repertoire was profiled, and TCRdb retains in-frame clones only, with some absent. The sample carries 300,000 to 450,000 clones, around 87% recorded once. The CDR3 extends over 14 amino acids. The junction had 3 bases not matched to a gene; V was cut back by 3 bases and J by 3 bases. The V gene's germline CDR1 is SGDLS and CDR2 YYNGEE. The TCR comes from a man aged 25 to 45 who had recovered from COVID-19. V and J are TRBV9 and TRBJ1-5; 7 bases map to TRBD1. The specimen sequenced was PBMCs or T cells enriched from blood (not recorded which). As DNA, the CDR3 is TGTGCCAGCAGCGGACAGGGTTCCAATCAGCCCCAGCATTTT. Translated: CASSGQGSNQPQHF. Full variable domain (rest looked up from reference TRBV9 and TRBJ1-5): DSGVTQTPKHLITATGQRVTLRCSPRSGDLSVYWYQQSLDQGLQFLIQYYNGEERAKGNILERFSAQQFPDLHSELNLSSLELGDSALYFCASSGQGSNQPQHFGDGTRLSIL.